The 2 T cell receptor beta chains listed next were all sequenced from one sample in a study of cytomegalovirus exposure and HLA in healthy donors (dated by TCRdb to about 2017). The library was built by means of the immunoSEQ multiplex PCR assay. The clones in this table, taken by TCRdb from immuneACCESS, are in-frame only. Not every clone is retained; where verified, under half of the shortfall comes from an unresolved V gene, and the cause of the rest is unknown. The sample includes 150,000 to 250,000 clones, with more than 65% observed a single time. Roughly 12% of the sample goes to the ten largest clones. Sample: PBMCs. The receptor source for this set is a woman aged 25 to 45 in good health and CMV-seropositive.

V usage is TRBV4-1 and J usage is TRBJ2-1; 11 nucleotides line up with TRBD2. CDR3 length: 18 residues. V lost 8 bases to trimming and J lost 3 bases; unmatched junction nucleotides: 15. CDR1 and CDR2 (germline): MGHRA, YSYEKL. The DNA for the CDR3 is TGCGCCAGCTTTCCTGAGACTAGCGGGATGGCCTTCTACAATGAGCAGTTCTTC. Protein: CASFPETSGMAFYNEQFF.

The J gene is TRBJ2-3, the V gene TRBV6-5; D possibly corresponds to TRBD1 (5 bases). This CDR3 is 14 amino acids long. Trimming left V 6 bases short and J 2 bases short, with 12 bases between. Germline V gene data show CDR1 as MNHEY and CDR2 as SVGAGI. CDR3 in amino acids: CASSFRDVTDTQYF. Written as DNA, the CDR3 is TGTGCCAGCAGCTTCAGGGATGTCACAGATACGCAGTATTTT.